One sample yielded the 29 T cell receptor beta chains listed below, sequenced in a study of siplizumab effects on memory and regulatory T cells (dated by TCRdb to between 2018 and 2020). Library construction relied on the immunoSEQ multiplex PCR assay. As stored in TCRdb, this immuneACCESS dataset retains in-frame rearrangements with V and J assigned. A fraction of the clones does not appear; measured against another copy, unresolved V genes explain less than half of the discrepancy, and the remainder lacks a known reason. Present in this sample are roughly 100,000 clones, about 93% of which were seen just once. The ten largest clones capture around 0.3% of the sample. Specimen: CD4+ T cells sorted from blood. These TCRs come from a human donor in good health.

The chain combines TRBV6-4 with TRBJ2-1; D could derive from TRBD1 or TRBD2 (5 bases each). This CDR3 has 16 amino acids. The V end lost 0 bases, the J end lost 6 bases, and 15 bases lay between the germline ends. CDR1 and CDR2 (germline): MRHNA, SNTAGT. CDR3 nucleotides: TGTGCCAGCAGTGACTCCCCTTCGGGGCTCTTCAATGAGCAGTTCTTC. As protein: CASSDSPSGLFNEQFF.

The V gene is TRBV11-3, the J gene TRBJ2-2; TRBD2 might be the D (6 bases). The length of the CDR3 is 16 residues. V was cut by 0 bases and J by 6 bases, with 14 bases left in between. CDR1 is SGHNT and CDR2 is YENEEA in the germline V gene. CDR3 bases: TGTGCCAGCAGCTTAGATCTAACCGGGGGTCCCGGGGAGCTGTTTTTT. Translation gives CASSLDLTGGPGELFF.

This CDR3 is CASSVLGDSYEQYF. CDR3 nucleotide sequence: TGTGCCAGCAGCGTCCTAGGGGATTCCTACGAGCAGTACTTC. V is TRBV9 and J is TRBJ2-7, with D maybe TRBD1 (5 bases). V was clipped by 2 bases and J by 1 base, with 10 bases between them. The CDR3 sequence is 14 residues long. Germline CDR1 SGDLS, CDR2 YYNGEE.

The chain employs TRBV18 and TRBJ1-1; D is unresolved. Germline CDR1 and CDR2: KGHSH and LQKENI. V shed 0 bases and J shed 4 bases, with 9 bases lying between them. The CDR3 extends over 14 amino acids. CDR3 sequence reads: CASSPPSRTTEAFF. CDR3 nucleotide sequence: TGTGCCAGCTCACCACCGTCCAGGACCACTGAAGCTTTCTTT.

V is TRBV6-5 and J is TRBJ2-5; no clear D. V was trimmed by 0 bases and J by 1 base, leaving 3 bases between them. Germline CDR1 reads MNHEY; CDR2 reads SVGAGI. The CDR3 extends over 13 amino acids. The CDR3 nucleotides read TGTGCCAGCAGTTACTCGGTCCAAGAGACCCAGTACTTC. This codes for CASSYSVQETQYF.

The V call is TRBV7-9, the J call TRBJ1-5, with D hard to call. The germline V and J ends were trimmed by 5 bases and 7 bases, with 9 bases remaining between them. Germline V gene sequence: CDR1 SEHNR, CDR2 FQNEAQ (reference sequence). The CDR3 has 12 amino acids. CDR3 in amino acids: CASSPSIQPQHF. As DNA, the CDR3 is TGTGCCAGCAGCCCATCGATACAGCCCCAGCATTTT.

The chain is built from TRBV7-8 and TRBJ1-4; 7 bases map to TRBD1. The CDR3 spans 15 residues. Germline-derived CDR1 and CDR2 are SGHVS and FQNEAQ. V shed 0 bases, J shed 2 bases, and the junction held 0 bases outside the gene matches. Here the CDR3 reads CASSLAGQTNEKLFF. The CDR3, as DNA: TGTGCCAGCAGCTTAGCGGGACAGACTAATGAAAAACTGTTTTTT.

In regard to this clone: The sample has other DNA sequences that encode this CDR3 too. This chain uses TRBV11-2 with TRBJ1-2; 7 nucleotides line up with TRBD1. Per germline, CDR1 SGHAT and CDR2 FQNNGV. Losses at the gene ends were 4 bases for V and 4 bases for J; bases not matched to a gene: 3. This CDR3 comprises 13 residues. For the CDR3, the DNA is TGTGCCAGCAGCTCGACAGGGCCCTATGGCTACACCTTC. Its translation: CASSSTGPYGYTF.

This clone was seen once. The chain is built from TRBV4-3 and TRBJ2-1; tentative D call: TRBD1 (6 bases). This CDR3 has 13 residues. The germline V and J ends were trimmed by 0 bases and 13 bases, with 13 bases remaining between them. CDR1 is LGHNA, CDR2 YSLEER, per germline. DNA of the CDR3: TGCGCCAGCAGCCAAGACTTAGGGGGAAGACAGTTCTTC. It codes for CASSQDLGGRQFF.

The chain uses TRBV4-1 and TRBJ2-4, with D tentatively TRBD2 (5 bases). Germline CDR1 MGHRA, CDR2 YSYEKL. Deletions cut 2 bases from V and 5 bases from J, with 13 bases between. This CDR3 is built from 15 residues. The CDR3 sequence is CASSQFGLPENIQYF. CDR3 nucleotide sequence: TGCGCCAGCAGCCAATTCGGACTCCCGGAAAACATTCAGTACTTC.

This sequence joins TRBV5-1 and TRBJ1-1, with 8 bases lining up with TRBD1. V trimming: 4 bases; J trimming: 4 bases; junction bases outside the gene matches: 9. This CDR3 spans 15 amino acids. Germline values: CDR1 SGHRS, CDR2 YFSETQ. In nucleotides, the CDR3 is TGCGCCAGCAGCCCCACGCCGACAGGGGTCACTGAAGCTTTCTTT. Translating it yields CASSPTPTGVTEAFF.

The chain joins TRBV4-1 to TRBJ2-3; 11 nucleotides line up with TRBD2. The germline gives CDR1 MGHRA, CDR2 YSYEKL. This CDR3 has 19 amino acids. The V gene end was trimmed by 1 base and the J gene end by 0 bases; junction bases not matched to a gene: 9. CDR3: CASSQVGTSGGLSTDTQYF. The CDR3, as DNA: TGCGCCAGCAGCCAAGTTGGTACTAGCGGGGGCCTTAGCACAGATACGCAGTATTTT.

The chain combines TRBV7-2 with TRBJ1-1, with D hard to call. The CDR3 sequence is 14 residues long. The V gene lost 3 bases and the J gene lost 1 base, with 9 bases spanning the gap. Germline V gene sequence: CDR1 SGHTA, CDR2 FQGNSA. CDR3: CASSLVQRNTEAFF. The DNA of the CDR3 is TGTGCCAGCAGCTTGGTACAGAGGAACACTGAAGCTTTCTTT.

The chain combines TRBV30 with TRBJ2-2, with 9 positions matching TRBD2. The CDR3 sequence is 15 residues long. Germline V gives CDR1 GTSNPN, CDR2 SVGIG (reference sequence). The V gene end was trimmed by 3 bases and the J gene end by 2 bases; junction bases not matched to a gene: 4. CDR3 bases: TGTGCCTGGAGCGGCGGGAGGGTCAACACCGGGGAGCTGTTTTTT. Its protein product is CAWSGGRVNTGELFF.

The V gene is TRBV12-5, the J gene TRBJ1-5; TRBD1 matches at 8 bases. There are 14 residues in the CDR3. The V gene's germline CDR1 is LGHNT and CDR2 FRNRAP. V shed 3 bases, J shed 6 bases, and the junction held 4 bases outside the gene matches. CDR3 sequence: CASGLGQGGQPQHF. CDR3 bases: TGTGCTAGTGGTTTAGGACAGGGAGGTCAGCCCCAGCATTTT.

J is TRBJ2-3 and V is TRBV9, with D perhaps given as TRBD1 or TRBD2 (5 bases each). Trimming cost V 0 bases and J 3 bases, with 17 bases left between them. From germline, CDR1 is SGDLS and CDR2 YYNGEE. This CDR3 comprises 17 residues. The CDR3 coding sequence is TGTGCCAGCAGCGTAGCTGGGGACGGGCGAGCTACAGATACGCAGTATTTT. Its protein product is CASSVAGDGRATDTQYF.

J is TRBJ1-1 and V is TRBV2; D possibly corresponds to TRBD1 (5 bases). This CDR3 has 13 residues. Trimming pared 6 bases from V and 2 bases from J, leaving 10 bases between. The germline CDR1 and CDR2 sequences are SNHLY and FYNNEI. The CDR3 loop is CASRGDGNTEAFF. The CDR3 region has the DNA TGTGCCAGCAGGGGGGACGGAAACACTGAAGCTTTCTTT.

The rearrangement joins TRBV7-9 to TRBJ2-7; D call uncertain. The CDR3 extends over 14 amino acids. Germline CDR1 and CDR2: SEHNR and FQNEAQ (reference sequence). V lost 3 bases to trimming and J lost 6 bases, with 15 bases between them. This chain's CDR3 is CASSLAQVGSEQYF. The CDR3 DNA follows: TGTGCCAGCAGCTTGGCCCAGGTAGGTTCCGAGCAGTACTTC. Filled out from reference TRBV7-9 and TRBJ2-7, the complete variable domain reads DTGVSQNPRHKITKRGQNVTFRCDPISEHNRLYWYRQTLGQGPEFLTYFQNEAQLEKSRLLSDRFSAERPKGSFSTLEIQRTEQGDSAMYLCASSLAQVGSEQYFGPGTRLTVT.

CDR3 region: CASSEQLTSTDTQYF. Here the CDR3 DNA reads TGTGCCAGCAGTGAGCAACTAACCAGCACAGATACGCAGTATTTT. The chain couples TRBV6-4 to TRBJ2-3; D unresolved. The V end was cut by 3 bases, the J end by 0 bases, with 10 bases between. The CDR3 has 15 residues. Germline CDR1 reads MRHNA; CDR2 reads SNTAGT.

V gene TRBV29-1 combines with J gene TRBJ2-7, with 7 bases identical to TRBD1. With V trimmed by 6 bases and J by 3 bases, 8 bases remained unmatched. Germline CDR1 reads SQVTM; CDR2 reads ANQGSEA. This CDR3 has 13 amino acids. The CDR3 spells CSVQNRGGYEQYF. The CDR3 DNA sequence: TGCAGCGTCCAAAACAGGGGTGGCTACGAGCAGTACTTC.

The J gene is TRBJ1-2, the V gene TRBV18; the D is unclear. CDR1 and CDR2 from the germline V gene are KGHSH and LQKENI. V lost 2 bases to trimming and J lost 5 bases, with 12 bases between them. The CDR3 covers 14 residues. The CDR3 DNA follows: TGTGCCAGCTCACCAGGACTAAAAGGGTATGGCTACACCTTC. Encoded protein: CASSPGLKGYGYTF.

The chain has TRBV5-8 and TRBJ2-3; D might be TRBD2 (5 bases). CDR3 size: 12 residues. The germline V gene encodes CDR1 SGHTS and CDR2 YDEGEE. Trimming removed 0 bases at V and 9 bases at J, with 8 bases between. This CDR3 reads CASSLERRTQYF. The CDR3 DNA follows: TGTGCCAGCAGCTTGGAAAGGAGGACGCAGTATTTT.

The genes are TRBV7-2 and TRBJ1-1; 7 bases match TRBD1. The CDR3 has 12 amino acids. The V and J ends lost 4 bases and 7 bases, in that order; junction bases with no gene match: 3. The V gene's germline CDR1 is SGHTA and CDR2 FQGNSA. The CDR3 DNA reads TGTGCCAGCAGCTGGGACAGTTATGAAGCTTTCTTT. Translation: CASSWDSYEAFF.

The chain links TRBV4-1 to TRBJ1-2; 11 nucleotides agree with TRBD1. The germline gives CDR1 MGHRA, CDR2 YSYEKL. V was pared by 0 bases and J by 7 bases, with 16 bases of the junction left unmatched. This CDR3 is built from 19 residues. Here the CDR3 DNA reads TGCGCCAGCAGCCAAGATAGTTTCAGGACAGGGGGCTTTAGAGCTGGCTACACCTTC. It translates to CASSQDSFRTGGFRAGYTF.

The rearrangement links TRBV19 to TRBJ1-6; D might be TRBD1 (6 bases). Deletions cut 1 base from V and 15 bases from J, with 10 bases between. The germline gives CDR1 LNHDA, CDR2 SQIVND (reference sequence). The CDR3 sequence is 12 residues long. This chain's CDR3 is CASSIADSRLHF. CDR3 nucleotide sequence: TGTGCCAGTAGTATAGCGGACAGCCGCCTCCACTTT.

The rearrangement links TRBV7-3 to TRBJ2-1, with TRBD2 matching 9 bases. The CDR3 has 14 amino acids. Trimming cost V 3 bases and J 6 bases; bases outside gene matches: 3. Germline CDR1 reads SGHTA; CDR2 reads FQGTGA. This CDR3 reads CASSLAGGSNEQFF. Here the CDR3 DNA reads TGTGCCAGCAGCTTGGCGGGAGGGTCCAATGAGCAGTTCTTC.

V and J are TRBV6-5 and TRBJ2-7; the D gene is possibly TRBD2 (5 bases). Germline-derived CDR1 and CDR2 are MNHEY and SVGAGI. The CDR3 runs to 15 residues. V gave up 0 bases and J gave up 6 bases, with 15 bases separating them. The DNA of the CDR3 is TGTGCCAGCAGTTACTCTCCCGGGATAGGGTCCGAGCAGTACTTC. This codes for CASSYSPGIGSEQYF.

The gene calls are TRBV4-3 and TRBJ2-7, with D possibly TRBD2 on 6 matching bases. This CDR3 has 16 residues. Trimming left V 0 bases short and J 7 bases short, with 19 bases between. Germline V gene lookup returns CDR1 LGHNA and CDR2 YSLEER. In nucleotides, the CDR3 is TGCGCCAGCAGCCAAGATCTTAGCGGCCTTCGCATGGAGCAGTACTTC. This translates into CASSQDLSGLRMEQYF.

This rearrangement joins TRBV6-1 to TRBJ2-7; maybe TRBD1 (6 bases). CDR1 and CDR2 from the germline V gene are MNHNS and SASEGT. The V end was cut by 0 bases, the J end by 4 bases, with 13 bases between. The length of the CDR3 is 15 residues. The CDR3 reads CASSEAGARGYEQYF. The CDR3 bases are TGTGCCAGCAGTGAAGCGGGGGCCAGGGGATACGAGCAGTACTTC.